The 26 T cell receptor beta chains below were found in one sample sequenced in a study of identical twins. MiXCR was run by TCRdb on the 5' RACE reads, yielding one entry per CDR3 protein. The sample has about 240,000 distinct CDR3 sequences; approximately 12% are singletons. This sample was shared with a second study, whose subject was yellow fever vaccine responses in identical twins.

Specimen: memory (CD45RO+) T cells sorted from blood. The receptors here all came from a woman aged 18-30 years in good health.

In its sample, this clonotype was seen a few times. V and J are TRBV20-1 and TRBJ2-1; 11 positions agree with TRBD2. Germline assignment: CDR1 DFQATT and CDR2 SNEGSKA (reference sequence). Trimming at V came to 5 bases and at J to 0 bases, leaving 12 bases not matched to a gene. The CDR3 loop spans 18 amino acids. The CDR3 reads CSALLAGATLSSYNEQFF. For the CDR3, the DNA is TGCAGTGCTTTACTAGCGGGGGCCACCCTGAGCTCCTACAATGAGCAGTTCTTC.

This chain joins TRBV7-9 and TRBJ1-1, with D tentatively TRBD1 (5 bases). The germline V and J ends were trimmed by 5 bases and 7 bases, with 11 bases remaining between them. Germline CDR1 and CDR2: SEHNR and FQNEAQ (reference sequence). The CDR3 has 12 amino acids. The CDR3 reads CASSGGTYEAFF. Here the CDR3 DNA reads TGTGCCAGCAGCGGCGGGACTTATGAAGCTTTCTTT.

CDR3 in amino acids: CASSFQELGKLFF. In DNA form, the CDR3 reads TGTGCCAGCAGCTTTCAGGAGTTGGGAAAACTGTTTTTT. The V and J genes are TRBV11-2 and TRBJ1-4; D is unclear. This CDR3 region has 13 residues. V was clipped by 3 bases and J by 10 bases, with 12 bases between them. Germline lookup yields CDR1 SGHAT and CDR2 FQNNGV.

This clonotype was observed at least ten times. The germline gene is not matched at one end of the junction; a read error may be the cause. J is TRBJ2-3 and V is TRBV5-8; D may be TRBD2 (6 bases). This CDR3 has 15 residues. CDR1 is SGHTS and CDR2 is YDEGEE in the germline V gene. The CDR3 region is CASSPGLASRDTQYF. CDR3 DNA: TGTGCCAGCAGCCCTGGCCTAGCGAGCAGAGATACGCAGTATTTT.

The table lists this clonotype with a few counts. This chain connects TRBV5-6 to TRBJ2-5; the D gene could be TRBD1 or TRBD2 (5 bases each). The CDR3 loop spans 14 amino acids. V was trimmed by 4 bases and J by 4 bases, leaving 14 bases between them. Germline lookup yields CDR1 SGHDT and CDR2 YYEEEE. In nucleotides, the CDR3 is TGTGCCAGCAGCGGGGGTGGAAGGTCAGAGACCCAGTACTTC. Protein product: CASSGGGRSETQYF.

This clonotype was detected a few times. The rearrangement uses TRBV2 and TRBJ2-7; 9 bases fit TRBD1. The CDR3 totals 14 residues. J lost 2 bases, V lost 8 bases, and 7 bases had no gene match. Germline V lookup: CDR1 SNHLY, CDR2 FYNNEI. As DNA, the CDR3 is TGTGCCAGCGCCCCGGGACAGGGAACCTACGAGCAGTACTTC. Protein: CASAPGQGTYEQYF.

This chain's CDR3 is CATLTSGRRLETQYF. The CDR3 region has the DNA TGTGCCACCCTGACTAGCGGGAGACGATTAGAGACCCAGTACTTC. The rearrangement links TRBV27 to TRBJ2-5, with TRBD2 identical over 12 bases. CDR1 and CDR2 from the germline V gene are MNHEY and SMNVEV (reference sequence). The trim removed 10 bases at V and 4 bases at J, leaving 10 bases unmatched. The CDR3 is made up of 15 amino acids.

The genes are TRBV5-1 and TRBJ2-1; D is possibly TRBD1 (5 bases). The V gene's germline CDR1 is SGHRS and CDR2 YFSETQ. The CDR3 length is 14 residues. V was pared by 4 bases and J by 0 bases, with 8 bases between. CDR3 nucleotides: TGCGCCAGCAGCCAGGGCCCCTCCTACAATGAGCAGTTCTTC. Its translation is CASSQGPSYNEQFF.

This clonotype was observed a handful of times. The chain combines TRBV20-1 with TRBJ2-3; no definite D call. The CDR3 sequence is 14 residues long. The V end was cut by 3 bases, the J end by 5 bases, with 15 bases between. Germline lookup yields CDR1 DFQATT and CDR2 SNEGSKA (reference sequence). The CDR3 loop reads CSASLGKIIDTQYF. The CDR3 DNA is TGCAGTGCTAGCCTGGGGAAAATCATAGATACGCAGTATTTT.

Points on this clonotype: This may come from a read error, since a much larger clone is one base off. The rearrangement joins TRBV20-1 to TRBJ2-5; TRBD2 agrees at 12 bases. The CDR3 length is 14 residues. J gave up 3 bases and V 5 bases, and 4 bases lay outside the gene matches. CDR1 and CDR2 (germline): DFQATT, SNEGSKA (reference sequence). The CDR3 region is CSAVRLAGEETQYF. CDR3 nucleotide sequence: TGCAGTGCTGTCCGACTAGCGGGAGAAGAGACCCAGTACTTC.

This clonotype was seen a few times. The genes are TRBV9 and TRBJ2-7, with D possibly matching TRBD1 (5 bases). V was pared by 0 bases and J by 4 bases, with 14 bases between. In germline, CDR1 is SGDLS, CDR2 YYNGEE. The CDR3 loop spans 15 amino acids. CDR3 nucleotide sequence: TGTGCCAGCAGCGTAGAGGCAGGGCCCGGGTACGAGCAGTACTTC. Protein sequence: CASSVEAGPGYEQYF.

This sequence joins TRBV25-1 and TRBJ2-7, with 13 bases that match TRBD2. V lost 5 bases and J lost 4; bases outside the gene matches: 20. The CDR3 totals 20 residues. Germline loops: CDR1 MGHDK, CDR2 SYGVNS. The DNA of the CDR3 is TGTGCCAGCAGTCCCCCAACTAGCGGGAGGGCCCGGGCGATGTTGTACGAGCAGTACTTC. Translated, it gives CASSPPTSGRARAMLYEQYF.

The rearrangement links TRBV3-1 to TRBJ2-7; the match to TRBD2 covers 10 bases. Germline trimming cut 4 bases from V and 0 bases from J; bases unmatched to any gene: 6. This CDR3 spans 16 amino acids. Germline CDR1 LGHDT, CDR2 YNNKEL (reference sequence). DNA for the CDR3: TGTGCCAGCAGCCTAAGGACTAGCGGTCGCTCCTACGAGCAGTACTTC. Its translation is CASSLRTSGRSYEQYF.

The V gene is TRBV11-2, the J gene TRBJ2-5; a possible D gene is TRBD2 (5 bases). CDR1 is SGHAT and CDR2 is FQNNGV in the germline V gene. The V and J ends lost 0 bases and 7 bases respectively, with 12 bases between them. The CDR3 runs to 14 residues. CDR3 DNA: TGTGCCAGCAGCTTAGAGCGCCGAGGGTTGACCCAGTACTTC. This translates into CASSLERRGLTQYF.

This clonotype has only a few counts. V usage is TRBV29-1 and J usage is TRBJ2-2, with a possible D match to TRBD1 (6 bases). Per the germline V gene, CDR1 is SQVTM and CDR2 is ANQGSEA. Trimming removed 4 bases from V and 2 bases from J, with 8 bases in between. The length of the CDR3 is 13 residues. In DNA form, the CDR3 reads TGCAGCGTTGGACAGGAAAACACCGGGGAGCTGTTTTTT. It translates to CSVGQENTGELFF.

The J gene is TRBJ1-1, the V gene TRBV5-1; D gene unclear. This CDR3 is built from 14 residues. Germline assignment: CDR1 SGHRS and CDR2 YFSETQ. The V gene lost 0 bases and the J gene lost 9 bases, with 15 bases spanning the gap. DNA of the CDR3: TGCGCCAGCAGCTTGGCCTTGGGCAGAAAGAAAGCTTTCTTT. Encoded protein: CASSLALGRKKAFF.

This chain links TRBV13 with TRBJ1-6, with D possibly TRBD1 on 6 matching bases. This CDR3 has 15 amino acids. The V gene's germline CDR1 is PRHDT and CDR2 FYEKMQ (reference sequence). The V and J ends lost 5 bases and 4 bases respectively, with 12 bases between them. For the CDR3, the DNA is TGTGCCAGCAGCGCCGGGGGGCTGTATAATTCACCCCTCCACTTT. Translating gives CASSAGGLYNSPLHF.

J is TRBJ2-1 and V is TRBV5-4; 7 positions match TRBD2. CDR1 and CDR2 (germline): SGHNT, YYREEE (reference sequence). The CDR3 consists of 14 residues. J was trimmed by 5 bases and V by 3 bases; bases with no gene match: 5. CDR3 DNA sequence: TGTGCCAGCAGCTCGTGGGGGAGGGACAATGAGCAGTTCTTC. This gives the protein CASSSWGRDNEQFF.

This chain connects TRBV28 to TRBJ2-1; D assignment may be TRBD1 or TRBD2 (6 bases each). Trimming left V 6 bases short and J 3 bases short, with 18 bases between. The CDR3 has 16 residues. CDR1 is MDHEN, CDR2 SYDVKM, per germline. The CDR3: CASRTMEGGIYNEQFF. The CDR3 DNA follows: TGTGCCAGCAGGACGATGGAGGGGGGCATCTACAATGAGCAGTTCTTC.

The chain joins TRBV3-1 to TRBJ2-7, with D unclear. Trimming took off 1 base at V and 6 bases at J, with 19 bases between the two ends. Per germline, CDR1 LGHDT and CDR2 YNNKEL (reference sequence). The CDR3 has 16 residues. The CDR3: CASSQGISFITTEQYF. The CDR3 DNA is TGTGCCAGCAGCCAAGGAATTAGCTTCATTACTACCGAGCAGTACTTC.

This clonotype has just a few counts. V usage is TRBV3-1 and J usage is TRBJ2-5; 8 nucleotides line up with TRBD1. Germline CDR1 and CDR2: LGHDT and YNNKEL (reference sequence). V shed 1 base, J shed 7 bases, and the junction held 2 bases outside the gene matches. The CDR3 runs to 13 residues. CDR3 amino acids: CASSQGTGMTQYF. CDR3 DNA sequence: TGTGCCAGCAGCCAAGGGACAGGGATGACCCAGTACTTC.

The V call is TRBV6-2 or TRBV6-3, the J call TRBJ1-1; D may be TRBD1 (6 bases). Germline V lookup: CDR1 MNHEY, CDR2 SVGEGT. Trimming removed 7 bases from V and 0 bases from J, with 18 bases in between. This CDR3 is built from 16 residues. The DNA of the CDR3 is TGTGCCAGCACTCCCCGGTCGGACAGTTTGAACACTGAAGCTTTCTTT. Protein: CASTPRSDSLNTEAFF.

DNA for the CDR3: TGTGCCAGCAGTTCTTCCTCCACAGGTATTTCCTACGAGCAGTACTTC. Amino acids: CASSSSSTGISYEQYF. The chain is built from TRBV28 and TRBJ2-7; perhaps TRBD1 as D (5 bases). This CDR3 spans 16 amino acids. The V end lost 4 bases, the J end lost 1 base, and 17 bases lay between the germline ends. Germline V CDR1 and CDR2: MDHEN, SYDVKM.

The chain has TRBV5-7 and TRBJ2-1; 7 bases line up with TRBD2. TRBV5-7 is an ORF; its function is uncertain. The CDR3 has 16 residues. Trimming removed 4 bases from V and 2 bases from J; junction bases left unmatched: 9. The CDR3: CASSPGRAYTYNEQFF. Written as DNA, the CDR3 is TGTGCCAGCAGCCCGGGGAGGGCGTACACCTACAATGAGCAGTTCTTC.

The chain recombines TRBV27 with TRBJ2-7, with D uncertain. Per germline, CDR1 MNHEY and CDR2 SMNVEV (reference sequence). V lost 6 bases and J lost 2, with 11 bases in between. The CDR3 runs 13 residues. CDR3 sequence (DNA): TGTGCCAGCAGGTCGCGAGCTACCTACGAGCAGTACTTC. This sequence encodes CASRSRATYEQYF.

This clonotype was recorded a few times. The chain links TRBV6-5 to TRBJ1-2, with TRBD1 identical over 8 bases. The germline gives CDR1 MNHEY, CDR2 SVGAGI. The length of the CDR3 is 16 residues. V shed 1 base and J 4 bases; nucleotides not matched to a gene: 8. The CDR3 loop is CASSYLDRGLFYGYTF. The CDR3 nucleotides are TGTGCCAGCAGTTACTTAGACAGGGGTCTTTTCTATGGCTACACCTTC.